The 26 T cell receptor beta chains reported below all come from one sample, sequenced in a study of blood T cell repertoires in COVID-19. Produced via immunoSEQ multiplex PCR; TCRdb's table is partial and in-frame only. Of 65,000 or so clones detected, 81% appear once; the ten largest clones hold about 15%. Sequenced input: peripheral blood. These TCRs come from an elderly man with acute or convalescent COVID-19.

J is TRBJ2-7 and V is TRBV6-5; TRBD1 is a possible D gene (5 bases). The CDR3 extends over 14 amino acids. V lost 6 bases to trimming and J lost 4 bases, with 16 bases between them. From germline, CDR1 is MNHEY and CDR2 SVGAGI. The DNA for the CDR3 is TGTGCCAGCAGAGTTAAACTGGCAGGGTACGAGCAGTACTTC. The encoded protein is CASRVKLAGYEQYF.

Written as DNA, the CDR3 is TGCGCCAGCAGCCAAGGCGTGTGGTCGAACACCGGGGAGCTGTTTTTT. Protein: CASSQGVWSNTGELFF. The chain combines TRBV4-1 with TRBJ2-2; no definite D call. Germline values: CDR1 MGHRA, CDR2 YSYEKL. V lost 1 base, J lost 0 bases, and 9 bases lay in between. This CDR3 is built from 16 residues.

The CDR3 nucleotides read TGCGCCAGCAGCTTAAGCAGCTCGCGTCAGGGGGGCTACACCTTC. Encoded protein: CASSLSSSRQGGYTF. This chain links TRBV5-1 with TRBJ1-2, with D possibly matching TRBD1 (6 bases). Trimming removed 2 bases at V and 8 bases at J, with 19 bases between. The CDR3 has 15 amino acids. Germline V CDR1 and CDR2: SGHRS, YFSETQ.

By share, this clone counts as large. The V and J genes are TRBV6-1 and TRBJ2-7, with 10 bases matching TRBD1. The V gene's germline CDR1 is MNHNS and CDR2 SASEGT. Trimming cost V 2 bases and J 2 bases; bases outside gene matches: 9. The CDR3 has 17 residues. In DNA form, the CDR3 reads TGTGCCAGCAGTGAAAGGGACAGGGGCAATATTCCCTACGAGCAGTACTTC. Encoded protein: CASSERDRGNIPYEQYF.

This clone appeared once. The CDR3, as DNA: TGTGCCAGCAGTCCCTTATTAGAGCAGTTCTTC. Translated, it gives CASSPLLEQFF. This chain links TRBV12-3 or TRBV12-4 with TRBJ2-1, with D unresolved. This CDR3 region has 11 residues. V lost 5 bases and J lost 10, with 9 bases in between.

The chain carries TRBV11-2 and TRBJ1-2; 9 positions match TRBD1. Germline CDR1 and CDR2: SGHAT and FQNNGV. The V and J ends lost 0 bases and 5 bases, in that order; junction bases with no gene match: 7. The CDR3 is made up of 16 amino acids. In nucleotides, the CDR3 is TGTGCCAGCAGCTTAGATTCCGGGACAGGGAATTATGGCTACACCTTC. Its protein product is CASSLDSGTGNYGYTF.

This clone was picked up one time. The V gene is TRBV10-3, the J gene TRBJ2-7; D remains unclear. The CDR3 spans 15 residues. V shed 3 bases and J shed 0 bases, with 12 bases lying between them. Germline lookup yields CDR1 ENHRY and CDR2 SYGVKD. CDR3 amino acids: CAISDHIYSSYEQYF. The CDR3, as DNA: TGTGCCATCAGTGATCATATTTACAGCTCCTACGAGCAGTACTTC.

J is TRBJ1-1 and V is TRBV2; D not resolved. Trimming shortened V by 8 bases and J by 3 bases, and 10 bases separated the two germline ends. This CDR3 has 12 residues. CDR1 is SNHLY, CDR2 FYNNEI, per germline. The CDR3 region is CASYIRDTEAFF. The CDR3 coding sequence is TGTGCCAGCTATATCCGGGACACTGAAGCTTTCTTT.

The chain is built from TRBV5-6 and TRBJ1-2, with D tentatively TRBD1 (5 bases). V was pared by 4 bases and J by 0 bases, with 13 bases between. The V gene's germline CDR1 is SGHDT and CDR2 YYEEEE. The CDR3 sequence is 15 residues long. The chain's CDR3 is CASSPRAGSNYGYTF. The CDR3 DNA follows: TGTGCCAGCAGCCCCCGGGCAGGGTCTAACTATGGCTACACCTTC. Looking up the rest from reference TRBV5-6 and TRBJ1-2 gives the full variable domain: DAGVTQSPTHLIKTRGQQVTLRCSPKSGHDTVSWYQQALGQGPQFIFQYYEEEERQRGNFPDRFSGHQFPNYSSELNVNALLLGDSALYLCASSPRAGSNYGYTFGSGTRLTVV.

CDR3 region: CASSERQGGIGELFF. CDR3 sequence (DNA): TGTGCCAGCAGTGAACGACAGGGAGGTATCGGGGAGCTGTTTTTT. The gene calls are TRBV2 and TRBJ2-2; D may be TRBD1 (7 bases). Trimming removed 2 bases from V and 7 bases from J, with 14 bases in between. The CDR3 runs 15 residues. CDR1 is SNHLY and CDR2 is FYNNEI in the germline V gene.

The rearrangement links TRBV9 to TRBJ2-3; perhaps TRBD2 as D (5 bases). V was clipped by 0 bases and J by 6 bases, with 11 bases between them. The germline CDR1 and CDR2 sequences are SGDLS and YYNGEE. CDR3 length: 14 residues. In DNA form, the CDR3 reads TGTGCCAGCAGCGTAGGTCCACGCGGGGATACGCAGTATTTT. Amino acid sequence: CASSVGPRGDTQYF.

V gene TRBV5-6 combines with J gene TRBJ2-7; 7 bases are shared with TRBD1. Germline V gene sequence: CDR1 SGHDT, CDR2 YYEEEE. V gave up 4 bases and J gave up 1 base; unmatched junction bases: 11. This CDR3 region has 16 residues. CDR3 nucleotides: TGTGCCAGCAGCCCCCCGGGGACAGCGAGTTCCTACGAGCAGTACTTC. Encoded protein: CASSPPGTASSYEQYF.

This chain joins TRBV18 and TRBJ1-3, with D possibly TRBD1 on 5 matching bases. The V gene lost 1 base and the J gene lost 0 bases, with 16 bases spanning the gap. Looked up from germline, CDR1 is KGHSH and CDR2 is LQKENI. The CDR3 extends over 18 amino acids. CDR3 sequence reads: CASSPLAGGPSSGNTIYF. CDR3 nucleotide sequence: TGTGCCAGCTCACCACTGGCGGGGGGTCCGAGCTCTGGAAACACCATATATTTT. The whole variable domain, filled in from reference TRBV18 and TRBJ1-3, reads NAGVMQNPRHLVRRRGQEARLRCSPMKGHSHVYWYRQLPEEGLKFMVYLQKENIIDESGMPKERFSAEFPKEGPSILRIQQVVRGDSAAYFCASSPLAGGPSSGNTIYFGEGSWLTVV.

The chain carries TRBV6-1 and TRBJ2-7; 9 nucleotides align to TRBD1. V lost 1 base and J lost 6; bases outside the gene matches: 4. The V gene's germline CDR1 is MNHNS and CDR2 SASEGT. The CDR3 extends over 14 amino acids. CDR3 loop: CASSEGGTGREQYF. The CDR3 DNA is TGTGCCAGCAGTGAAGGCGGGACAGGGCGCGAGCAGTACTTC.

The chain recombines TRBV10-1 with TRBJ2-3; 8 bases fit TRBD2. Per the germline V gene, CDR1 is WNHNN and CDR2 is SYGVQD (reference sequence). Trimming took 7 bases from V and 4 from J; bases not matched to a gene: 7. The CDR3 runs to 14 residues. In nucleotides, the CDR3 is TGCGCCAGCACCCGGGGGGGCGGCGCAGATACGCAGTATTTT. Encoded protein: CASTRGGGADTQYF.

Comments on this clone: The same CDR3 is also encoded by other DNA sequences in this sample. This CDR3 reads CASSLDTYEQYF. The CDR3 DNA reads TGCGCCAGCAGCTTGGACACCTACGAGCAGTACTTC. This chain links TRBV5-1 with TRBJ2-7; D remains ambiguous. V was cut by 0 bases and J by 2 bases, with 3 bases left in between. Germline CDR1 is SGHRS and CDR2 is YFSETQ. This CDR3 has 12 amino acids.

The chain carries TRBV6-6 and TRBJ1-1, with TRBD1 matching 7 bases. Germline V lookup: CDR1 MNHNY, CDR2 SVGAGI (reference sequence). The junction had 7 bases not matched to a gene; V was cut back by 6 bases and J by 9 bases. The CDR3 length is 12 residues. The CDR3 DNA sequence: TGTGCCAGCAGCAACGACAGGGTTCAAGCTTTCTTT. It specifies CASSNDRVQAFF.

The rearrangement links TRBV7-3 to TRBJ2-7, with 8 bases aligning to TRBD1. This CDR3 contains 13 residues. V gave up 3 bases and J gave up 5 bases; unmatched junction bases: 3. Germline V lookup: CDR1 SGHTA, CDR2 FQGTGA. The CDR3 here is CASSFGQGDEQYF. Here the CDR3 DNA reads TGTGCCAGCAGCTTCGGACAGGGCGACGAGCAGTACTTC.

The V call is TRBV10-2, the J call TRBJ1-2; D is undetermined. The CDR3 covers 14 residues. V lost 4 bases and J 8 bases, leaving 17 bases between the germline ends. Looked up from germline, CDR1 is WSHSY and CDR2 is SAAADI. CDR3 residues: CASSGEGGEGGYTF. The CDR3 region has the DNA TGCGCCAGCAGTGGAGAGGGAGGAGAGGGAGGCTACACCTTC.

J is TRBJ1-1 and V is TRBV5-1; no definite D call. Between the trimmed V and J ends, which lost 3 bases and 1 base, there was a span of 10 bases. Germline V gives CDR1 SGHRS, CDR2 YFSETQ. The CDR3 runs to 14 residues. The CDR3 loop reads CASSWRATNTEAFF. CDR3 in DNA: TGCGCCAGCAGCTGGAGAGCTACGAACACTGAAGCTTTCTTT.

The gene calls are TRBV6-5 and TRBJ1-5; D might be TRBD1 (6 bases). Germline-derived CDR1 and CDR2 are MNHEY and SVGAGI. The CDR3 contains 15 residues. The germline V and J ends were trimmed by 6 bases and 0 bases, with 12 bases remaining between them. As DNA, the CDR3 is TGTGCCAGCAGCCGCACAGGGTATAGCAATCAGCCCCAGCATTTT. Amino acids: CASSRTGYSNQPQHF.

The chain couples TRBV28 to TRBJ1-2; TRBD1 aligns across 7 bases. With V trimmed by 3 bases and J by 2 bases, 6 bases remained unmatched. Germline CDR1 is MDHEN and CDR2 is SYDVKM. The CDR3 has 15 amino acids. In DNA, the CDR3 is TGTGCCAGCAGTTTGGGGAGCAGGGGGAACTATGGCTACACCTTC. Its translation is CASSLGSRGNYGYTF.

The chain has TRBV3-1 (or the pseudogene TRBV3-2) and TRBJ2-5; 12 nucleotides align to TRBD2. After removal of 0 bases from V and 9 bases from J, the junction contained 11 bases not matched to a gene. The germline V gene encodes CDR1 LGHDT and CDR2 YNNKEL (reference sequence). The CDR3 contains 17 residues. CDR3 sequence (DNA): TGTGCCAGCAGCCAAGATAGGCTAGCGGGGGGGCGAAAGGCCCAGTACTTC. Protein sequence: CASSQDRLAGGRKAQYF.

Only a few counts were recorded for this clone. The rearrangement joins TRBV7-9 to TRBJ1-5, with D perhaps TRBD1 (6 bases). The CDR3 contains 15 residues. CDR1 SEHNR and CDR2 FQNEAQ come from the germline V gene (reference sequence). Trimming removed 5 bases at V and 4 bases at J, with 15 bases between. CDR3 sequence: CASSPPGARNQPQHF. In nucleotides, the CDR3 is TGTGCCAGCAGCCCCCCAGGGGCCAGAAATCAGCCCCAGCATTTT. The whole variable domain, filled in from reference TRBV7-9 and TRBJ1-5, reads DTGVSQNPRHKITKRGQNVTFRCDPISEHNRLYWYRQTLGQGPEFLTYFQNEAQLEKSRLLSDRFSAERPKGSFSTLEIQRTEQGDSAMYLCASSPPGARNQPQHFGDGTRLSIL.

The rearrangement uses TRBV5-1 and TRBJ2-3; possible D gene TRBD1, 5 bases. The CDR3 runs to 14 residues. V was trimmed by 1 base and J by 2 bases, leaving 8 bases between them. CDR1 is SGHRS, CDR2 YFSETQ, per germline. CDR3 protein: CASSLQGFTDTQYF. DNA for the CDR3: TGCGCCAGCAGCTTGCAGGGATTCACAGATACGCAGTATTTT.

The chain employs TRBV12-3 or TRBV12-4 and TRBJ1-2; weak D call: TRBD1 (5 bases). The CDR3 contains 13 residues. Deletions cut 8 bases from V and 6 bases from J, with 16 bases between. CDR3 in amino acids: CASHLGGGNGYTF. The CDR3 bases are TGTGCCAGCCACCTGGGGGGAGGGAATGGCTACACCTTC.